Presented here are 22 T cell receptor beta chains from one specimen sequenced in a study of patients and donors after allogeneic stem cell transplantation. TCRdb independently ran MiXCR on the RT-PCR reads; one entry per CDR3 protein. The sample includes approximately 430,000 distinct CDR3 sequences, 16% seen only once; the top ten take less than 8.5%. The sequenced sample consisted of blood, either unsorted or a sorted T cell fraction (not recorded which). The receptors originated from a human donor who was either an allogeneic HSCT recipient or a stem cell or donor lymphocyte infusion donor (not recorded which). It is not recorded whose cells these are; they may come from a transplant donor.

The V call is TRBV12-3 or TRBV12-4, the J call TRBJ1-6; 9 nucleotides align to TRBD1. The CDR3 covers 15 residues. The junction had 8 bases not matched to a gene; V was cut back by 4 bases and J by 10 bases. The CDR3 DNA is TGTGCCAGCAGTTATCGTGGACAGGGGCAATCACCCCTCCACTTT. The encoded protein is CASSYRGQGQSPLHF.

This clonotype was counted only a few times. This chain joins TRBV12-5 and TRBJ1-5; D is perhaps TRBD1 (5 bases). V gave up 4 bases and J gave up 6 bases, with 10 bases separating them. Germline lookup yields CDR1 LGHNT and CDR2 FRNRAP. CDR3 length equals 13 residues. The CDR3 is CASGWGGGQPQHF. Written as DNA, the CDR3 is TGTGCTAGTGGTTGGGGGGGTGGTCAGCCCCAGCATTTT.

The chain links TRBV7-8 to TRBJ2-4, with D tentatively TRBD1 (6 bases). Germline V gene data show CDR1 as SGHVS and CDR2 as FQNEAQ. The ends were cut back, 3 bases at V and 4 bases at J, with 16 bases in the middle. This CDR3 contains 16 residues. Written as DNA, the CDR3 is TGTGCCAGCAGCTTCCAGGGGTTGGCCTTAAAAAACATTCAGTACTTC. It codes for CASSFQGLALKNIQYF.

This clonotype was seen more than once but under ten times. The chain joins TRBV18 to TRBJ2-5; no firm D call. CDR3 length: 14 residues. With 0 bases removed from V and 5 bases from J, the gap between germline ends came to 10 bases. Looked up from germline, CDR1 is KGHSH and CDR2 is LQKENI. In DNA, the CDR3 is TGTGCCAGCTCACCACCGGCGGCAGTCGAGACCCAGTACTTC. Protein sequence: CASSPPAAVETQYF.

This clonotype was detected only a few times. The V call is TRBV7-9, the J call TRBJ2-7; 8 bases match TRBD1. V trimming: 2 bases; J trimming: 4 bases; junction bases outside the gene matches: 7. CDR3 length: 15 amino acids. Looked up from germline, CDR1 is SEHNR and CDR2 is FQNEAQ (reference sequence). The CDR3 loop reads CASSLFGTGSYEQYF. CDR3 sequence (DNA): TGTGCCAGCAGCTTATTCGGGACAGGATCTTACGAGCAGTACTTC.

This clonotype was seen a few times. This may stem from a read error, because a much larger clone lies one nucleotide away. The chain uses TRBV2 and TRBJ2-1, with unresolved D. Germline CDR1 and CDR2: SNHLY and FYNNEI. The CDR3 has 10 amino acids. Trimming cost V 7 bases and J 7 bases, with 5 bases left between them. DNA for the CDR3: TGTGCCAGCATTGGGAATGAGCAGTTCTTC. This encodes CASIGNEQFF.

This clonotype was counted only a few times. V and J are TRBV9 and TRBJ1-5; weak D call: TRBD1 (6 bases). Germline V gene sequence: CDR1 SGDLS, CDR2 YYNGEE. CDR3 length equals 16 residues. Between the trimmed V and J ends, which lost 0 bases and 3 bases, there was a span of 13 bases. The CDR3 DNA reads as TGTGCCAGCAGCGTAGGTGCGACAGGACCCAATCAGCCCCAGCATTTT. It specifies CASSVGATGPNQPQHF.

The rearrangement links TRBV4-1 to TRBJ2-1; possible D gene TRBD1, 7 bases. Germline values: CDR1 MGHRA, CDR2 YSYEKL. The V and J ends lost 1 base and 6 bases respectively, with 10 bases between them. This CDR3 comprises 14 residues. The CDR3 region is CASSQVEGANEQFF. DNA of the CDR3: TGCGCCAGCAGCCAAGTGGAGGGGGCCAATGAGCAGTTCTTC.

In its sample, this clonotype was seen a few times. This sequence joins TRBV3-1 and TRBJ2-3; D call uncertain. This CDR3 contains 14 residues. Trimming cost V 4 bases and J 3 bases, with 11 bases left between them. Germline V gives CDR1 LGHDT, CDR2 YNNKEL (reference sequence). CDR3 in DNA: TGTGCCAGCAGCCCTCTAGATGGGACAGATACGCAGTATTTT. Amino acids: CASSPLDGTDTQYF.

This clonotype has a count of ten or more. As DNA, the CDR3 is TGCGCCAGCAGCCGACAGAACCAAGAGACCCAGTACTTC. It encodes CASSRQNQETQYF. This chain connects TRBV5-1 to TRBJ2-5, with D perhaps TRBD1 (5 bases). The CDR3 is 13 residues long. CDR1 and CDR2 (germline): SGHRS, YFSETQ. Trimming removed 4 bases from V and 0 bases from J, with 7 bases in between.

This clonotype was counted at least ten times. The chain links TRBV24-1 to TRBJ2-6, with D possibly being TRBD1 (7 bases). Germline CDR1 is KGHDR and CDR2 is SFDVKD. Trimming left V 3 bases short and J 6 bases short, with 14 bases between. CDR3 size: 16 residues. The CDR3 is CATSDPAGGKANVLTF. CDR3 DNA sequence: TGTGCCACCAGTGATCCCGCAGGGGGGAAGGCCAACGTCCTGACTTTC.

V and J are TRBV18 and TRBJ2-3, with TRBD2 matching 10 bases. Germline values: CDR1 KGHSH, CDR2 LQKENI. Trimming at V came to 4 bases and at J to 2 bases, leaving 9 bases not matched to a gene. CDR3 size: 17 residues. The DNA for the CDR3 is TGTGCCAGCTCACGAAGAAATAGCGGGAGGAACACAGATACGCAGTATTTT. Residues: CASSRRNSGRNTDTQYF.

This clonotype has just a few counts. The chain is built from TRBV11-3 and TRBJ2-3; D unclear. Trimming shortened V by 4 bases and J by 2 bases, and 7 bases separated the two germline ends. The CDR3 extends over 13 amino acids. From germline, CDR1 is SGHNT and CDR2 YENEEA. CDR3 in amino acids: CASSSRPTDTQYF. The CDR3, as DNA: TGTGCCAGCAGCTCGCGACCCACAGATACGCAGTATTTT.

This clonotype was recorded many times. V usage is TRBV10-3 and J usage is TRBJ1-1, with D uncertain. From germline, CDR1 is ENHRY and CDR2 SYGVKD. The V and J ends lost 6 bases and 8 bases respectively, with 10 bases between them. There are 11 residues in the CDR3. CDR3 DNA: TGTGCCATCAGCGAGCTAGGCGAAGCTTTCTTT. It yields the protein CAISELGEAFF.

The rearrangement joins TRBV29-1 to TRBJ1-1; D unclear. The CDR3 extends over 14 amino acids. Germline V gene data show CDR1 as SQVTM and CDR2 as ANQGSEA. Trimming left V 2 bases short and J 5 bases short, with 15 bases between. The CDR3 coding sequence is TGCAGCGTTGAATGGATGGGCAGGAGGACTGAAGCTTTCTTT. Residues: CSVEWMGRRTEAFF.

Only a few counts were recorded for this clonotype. This sequence joins TRBV30 and TRBJ1-5; 9 positions match TRBD1. The CDR3 totals 17 residues. J lost 0 bases, V lost 1 base, and 7 bases had no gene match. Germline CDR1 and CDR2: GTSNPN and SVGIG (reference sequence). The CDR3 nucleotides are TGTGCCTGGAGTGGACAGGGGGGTCCTTATAGCAATCAGCCCCAGCATTTT. It translates to CAWSGQGGPYSNQPQHF.

The V gene is TRBV5-4, the J gene TRBJ2-1, with TRBD2 matching over 12 bases. This CDR3 is 15 amino acids long. V lost 3 bases and J lost 9; bases outside the gene matches: 7. CDR1 and CDR2 from the germline V gene are SGHNT and YYREEE (reference sequence). The CDR3 sequence is CASSSRTSGNLEQFF. The DNA for the CDR3 is TGTGCCAGCAGCTCCAGGACTAGCGGGAATCTTGAGCAGTTCTTC. Combining the CDR3 with reference TRBV5-4 and TRBJ2-1 gives the whole variable domain ETGVTQSPTHLIKTRGQQVTLRCSSQSGHNTVSWYQQALGQGPQFIFQYYREEENGRGNFPPRFSGLQFPNYSSELNVNALELDDSALYLCASSSRTSGNLEQFFGPGTRLTVL.

This clonotype was detected many times. This chain joins TRBV12-3 or TRBV12-4 and TRBJ2-2; 7 nucleotides align to TRBD2. V lost 1 base and J lost 3; bases outside the gene matches: 2. The CDR3 has 15 amino acids. Written as DNA, the CDR3 is TGTGCCAGCAGTTTAGAGCGGGGATACACCGGGGAGCTGTTTTTT. It yields the protein CASSLERGYTGELFF.

This clonotype was recorded a few times. The gene calls are TRBV11-2 and TRBJ2-2; D ambiguous. V was shortened by 3 bases and J by 5 bases, with 10 bases between the two germline ends. This CDR3 is built from 14 residues. Germline CDR1 reads SGHAT; CDR2 reads FQNNGV. The CDR3 sequence is CASSLRSATGELFF. The CDR3 bases are TGTGCCAGCAGCTTGAGGTCTGCTACCGGGGAGCTGTTTTTT.

This clonotype was seen repeatedly, ten times or more. The chain couples TRBV28 to TRBJ2-4; TRBD1 aligns across 7 bases. The CDR3 covers 14 residues. Trimming removed 5 bases from V and 6 bases from J; junction bases left unmatched: 7. Germline CDR1 MDHEN, CDR2 SYDVKM. The CDR3 sequence: CASSPPGQINIQYF. In nucleotides, the CDR3 is TGTGCCAGCAGTCCGCCGGGACAGATAAACATTCAGTACTTC.

In its sample, this clonotype was seen a few times. This CDR3 is CASSLALKQPNYGYTF. Here the CDR3 DNA reads TGTGCCAGCAGCTTGGCCTTGAAACAGCCGAACTATGGCTACACCTTC. This chain uses TRBV5-5 with TRBJ1-2; no firm D call. Germline V gene lookup returns CDR1 SGHKS and CDR2 YYEKEE (reference sequence). This CDR3 is built from 16 residues. V was pared by 0 bases and J by 2 bases, with 14 bases between.

This clonotype was counted only a few times. The rearrangement joins TRBV6-1 to TRBJ2-1; 7 bases fit TRBD2. The CDR3 runs 16 residues. Germline V gives CDR1 MNHNS, CDR2 SASEGT. Losses at the gene ends were 5 bases for V and 4 bases for J; bases not matched to a gene: 11. CDR3 sequence (DNA): TGTGCCAGCAGTCGAACTGGGGGGGGGATGTACAATGAGCAGTTCTTC. Translation: CASSRTGGGMYNEQFF.